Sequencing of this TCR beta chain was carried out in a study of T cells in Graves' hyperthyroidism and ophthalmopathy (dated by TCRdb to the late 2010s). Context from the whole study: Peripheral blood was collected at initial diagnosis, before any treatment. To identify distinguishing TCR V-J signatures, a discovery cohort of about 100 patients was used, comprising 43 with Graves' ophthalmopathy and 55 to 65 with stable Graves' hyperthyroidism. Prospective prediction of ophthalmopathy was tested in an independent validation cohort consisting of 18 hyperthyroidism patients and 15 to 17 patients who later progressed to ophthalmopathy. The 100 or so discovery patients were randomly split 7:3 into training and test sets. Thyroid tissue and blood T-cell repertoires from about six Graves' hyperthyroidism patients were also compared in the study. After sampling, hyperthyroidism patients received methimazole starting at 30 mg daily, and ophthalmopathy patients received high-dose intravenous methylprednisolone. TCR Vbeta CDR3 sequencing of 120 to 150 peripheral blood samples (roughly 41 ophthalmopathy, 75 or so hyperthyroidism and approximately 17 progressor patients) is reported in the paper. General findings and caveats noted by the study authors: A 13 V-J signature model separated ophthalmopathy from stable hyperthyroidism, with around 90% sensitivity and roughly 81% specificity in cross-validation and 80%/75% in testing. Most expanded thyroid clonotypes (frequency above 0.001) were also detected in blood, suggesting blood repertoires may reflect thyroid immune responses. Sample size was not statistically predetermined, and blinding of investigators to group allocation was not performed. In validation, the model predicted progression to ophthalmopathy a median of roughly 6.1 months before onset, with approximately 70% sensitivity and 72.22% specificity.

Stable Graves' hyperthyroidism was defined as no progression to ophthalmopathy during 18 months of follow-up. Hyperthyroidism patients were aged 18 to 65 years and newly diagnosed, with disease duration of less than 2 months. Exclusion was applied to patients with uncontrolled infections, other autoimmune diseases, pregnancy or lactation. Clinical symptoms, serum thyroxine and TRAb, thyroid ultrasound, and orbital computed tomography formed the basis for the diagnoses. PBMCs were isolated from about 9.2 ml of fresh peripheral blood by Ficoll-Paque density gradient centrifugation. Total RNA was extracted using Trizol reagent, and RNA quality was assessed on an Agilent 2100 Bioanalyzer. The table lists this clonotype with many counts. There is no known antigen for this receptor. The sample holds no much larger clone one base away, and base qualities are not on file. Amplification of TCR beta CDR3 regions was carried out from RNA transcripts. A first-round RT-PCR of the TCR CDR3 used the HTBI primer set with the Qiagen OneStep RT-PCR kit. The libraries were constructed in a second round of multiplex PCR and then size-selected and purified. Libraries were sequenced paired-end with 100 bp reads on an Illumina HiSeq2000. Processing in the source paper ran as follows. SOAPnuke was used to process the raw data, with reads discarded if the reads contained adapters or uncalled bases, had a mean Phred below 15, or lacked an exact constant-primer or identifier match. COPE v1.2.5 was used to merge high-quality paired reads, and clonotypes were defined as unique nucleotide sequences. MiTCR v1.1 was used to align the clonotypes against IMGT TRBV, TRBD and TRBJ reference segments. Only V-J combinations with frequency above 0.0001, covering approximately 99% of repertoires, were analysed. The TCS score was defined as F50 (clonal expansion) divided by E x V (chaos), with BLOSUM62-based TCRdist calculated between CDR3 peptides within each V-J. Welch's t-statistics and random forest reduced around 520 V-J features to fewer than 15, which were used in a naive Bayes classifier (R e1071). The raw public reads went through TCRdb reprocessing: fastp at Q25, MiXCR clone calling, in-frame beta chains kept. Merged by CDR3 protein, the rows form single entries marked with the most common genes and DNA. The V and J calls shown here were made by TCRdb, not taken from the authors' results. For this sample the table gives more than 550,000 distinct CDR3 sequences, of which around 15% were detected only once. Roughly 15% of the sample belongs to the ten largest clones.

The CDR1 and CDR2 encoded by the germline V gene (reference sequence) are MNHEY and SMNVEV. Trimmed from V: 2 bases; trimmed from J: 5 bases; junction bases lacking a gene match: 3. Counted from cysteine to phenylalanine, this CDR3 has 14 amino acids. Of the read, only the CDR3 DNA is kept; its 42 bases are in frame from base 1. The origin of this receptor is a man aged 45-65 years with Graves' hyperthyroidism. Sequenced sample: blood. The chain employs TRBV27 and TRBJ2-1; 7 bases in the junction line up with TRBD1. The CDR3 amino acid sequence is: CASSLKGAHNEQFF. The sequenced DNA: TGTGCCAGCAGTTTAAAGGGGGCACACAATGAGCAGTTCTTC.